Below are 21 T cell receptor beta chains sequenced from a single sample in a study of CXCR3-negative and CXCR3-positive naive CD8 T cells (dated by TCRdb to the late 2010s). The instrument was a NextSeq 550. The Human TCR Profiling Kit (MiLaboratory) was used to prepare UMI-labeled 5' RACE TRB cDNA libraries. One entry per CDR3 protein sequence results from the TCRdb reprocessing of the reads, with DNA left out. The sample table records over 100,000 distinct CDR3 sequences. The ten top clones hold 0.49% of the sample. The sample taken for sequencing was naive CXCR3- CD8+ T cells from blood. According to the study, the label for this sample's cell subset or site signals: CD45RO-CCR7+CD27+CD95- naive CD8+ T cells lacking CXCR3 (TNR3-). All receptors derive from a human donor in good health. Some clones in this sample may be carry-over from other donors' samples.

V and J are TRBV12-3 or TRBV12-4 and TRBJ2-3; the TRBD1 assignment by TCRdb is unverifiable without DNA. The CDR3 length is 16 residues. The chain's CDR3 is CASSPNPGRDTDTQYF.

This CDR3 is CASSFREVYYEQYF. This sequence joins TRBV11-2 and TRBJ2-7; the D call from TCRdb, TRBD2, cannot be confirmed without DNA. CDR1 and CDR2 from the germline V gene are SGHAT and FQNNGV. The CDR3 consists of 14 residues.

This sequence joins TRBV20-1 and TRBJ1-2; TCRdb calls TRBD1, which cannot be checked without DNA. Germline loops: CDR1 DFQATT, CDR2 SNEGSKA (reference sequence). CDR3 length: 15 residues. The CDR3 here is CSARPTGGGPYGYTF.

The chain couples TRBV4-1 to TRBJ2-2; TCRdb calls TRBD1, which cannot be checked without DNA. From germline, CDR1 is MGHRA and CDR2 YSYEKL. The CDR3 runs to 18 residues. Here the CDR3 reads CASSRGLTGGQNTGELFF.

This chain uses TRBV9 with TRBJ2-7; TCRdb picks TRBD1, but there is no DNA to check that call. The CDR3 loop spans 17 amino acids. The V gene's germline CDR1 is SGDLS and CDR2 YYNGEE. CDR3 loop: CASSVAAGATSSYEQYF.

The chain joins TRBV28 to TRBJ2-6; no DNA is available, so the TRBD1 call from TCRdb remains unchecked. This CDR3 is 17 amino acids long. Germline V gene sequence: CDR1 MDHEN, CDR2 SYDVKM. CDR3 in amino acids: CASNTPSSSSGANVLTF.

This chain connects TRBV29-1 to TRBJ2-7. In germline, CDR1 is SQVTM, CDR2 ANQGSEA. CDR3 size: 14 residues. CDR3 sequence reads: CSVVSIEQPYEQYF.

J is TRBJ2-2 and V is TRBV29-1; no DNA is available, so the TRBD1 call from TCRdb remains unchecked. Germline-derived CDR1 and CDR2 are SQVTM and ANQGSEA. The CDR3 length is 14 residues. CDR3 residues: CSVVGADETGELFF.

This sequence joins TRBV12-3 or TRBV12-4 and TRBJ2-5; TCRdb designates TRBD1, a call that cannot be tested without DNA. The CDR3 loop spans 13 amino acids. The CDR3 here is CASSFPGGETQYF.

J is TRBJ2-7 and V is TRBV11-1; TCRdb gives TRBD2 as the D gene, but with no DNA this cannot be confirmed. The length of the CDR3 is 15 residues. CDR1 and CDR2 (germline): SGHAT, FQDESV (reference sequence). CDR3 loop: CASSFGREAPYEQYF. Filled out from reference TRBV11-1 and TRBJ2-7, the complete variable domain reads EAEVAQSPRYKITEKSQAVAFWCDPISGHATLYWYRQILGQGPELLVQFQDESVVDDSQLPKDRFSAERLKGVDSTLKIQPAELGDSAMYLCASSFGREAPYEQYFGPGTRLTVT.

This chain links TRBV28 with TRBJ2-5; TCRdb proposes TRBD2, but this gene call is untestable without DNA. The CDR3 length is 15 residues. The germline V gene has CDR1 MDHEN and CDR2 SYDVKM. This CDR3 reads CASPIVGQLQETQYF.

This sequence joins TRBV7-9 and TRBJ2-7. CDR3 length equals 12 residues. Germline lookup yields CDR1 SEHNR and CDR2 FQNEAQ (reference sequence). The CDR3: CASSFEVYEQYF.

The rearrangement uses TRBV19 and TRBJ2-7; without DNA, the TCRdb call of TRBD1 cannot be checked. The CDR3 is 15 amino acids. Germline-derived CDR1 and CDR2 are LNHDA and SQIVND (reference sequence). CDR3 loop: CASSIATGHPYEQYF. The full variable domain, rest sourced from reference TRBV19 and TRBJ2-7, is DGGITQSPKYLFRKEGQNVTLSCEQNLNHDAMYWYRQDPGQGLRLIYYSQIVNDFQKGDIAEGYSVSREKKESFPLTVTSAQKNPTAFYLCASSIATGHPYEQYFGPGTRLTVT.

The chain carries TRBV29-1 and TRBJ1-3. This CDR3 has 15 amino acids. Looked up from germline, CDR1 is SQVTM and CDR2 is ANQGSEA. CDR3: CSVEESAGSGNTIYF.

The chain is built from TRBV28 and TRBJ2-2; TCRdb gives TRBD1 as the D gene, but with no DNA this cannot be confirmed. The CDR3 extends over 15 amino acids. Germline V gene data show CDR1 as MDHEN and CDR2 as SYDVKM. The CDR3 region is CASSSTGGYTGEPFF. The full variable domain, its missing parts supplied by reference TRBV28 and TRBJ2-2, is DVKVTQSSRYLVKRTGEKVFLECVQDMDHENMFWYRQDPGLGLRLIYFSYDVKMKEKGDIPEGYSVSREKKERFSLILESASTNQTSMYLCASSSTGGYTGEPFFGEGSRLTVL.

The chain has TRBV7-9 and TRBJ2-7; the D call of TRBD2 rests on TCRdb alone, since no DNA is present to check it. Germline assignment: CDR1 SEHNR and CDR2 FQNEAQ (reference sequence). There are 16 residues in the CDR3. CDR3 in amino acids: CASSLDEAGGDYEQYF.

This chain uses TRBV4-3 with TRBJ2-7; the TCRdb call, TRBD1, lacks DNA for checking. The CDR3 consists of 16 residues. Looked up from germline, CDR1 is LGHNA and CDR2 is YSLEER. This CDR3 reads CASSQVPRGVSYEQYF.

The chain recombines TRBV20-1 with TRBJ2-2. The germline gives CDR1 DFQATT, CDR2 SNEGSKA (reference sequence). CDR3 length equals 16 residues. CDR3 amino acids: CSARTLAGWDTGELFF.

J is TRBJ1-1 and V is TRBV20-1. Germline-derived CDR1 and CDR2 are DFQATT and SNEGSKA (reference sequence). The CDR3 spans 12 residues. This chain's CDR3 is CSARKADTEAFF.

The V call is TRBV7-9, the J call TRBJ2-7; as DNA is missing, the TRBD1 call by TCRdb cannot be tested. This CDR3 is 14 amino acids long. The germline gives CDR1 SEHNR, CDR2 FQNEAQ (reference sequence). CDR3 sequence: CASSLGTAPYEQYF. Variable domain in full (rest from reference TRBV7-9 and TRBJ2-7): DTGVSQNPRHKITKRGQNVTFRCDPISEHNRLYWYRQTLGQGPEFLTYFQNEAQLEKSRLLSDRFSAERPKGSFSTLEIQRTEQGDSAMYLCASSLGTAPYEQYFGPGTRLTVT.

The rearrangement joins TRBV12-3 or TRBV12-4 to TRBJ2-3; TCRdb selects TRBD1, and the lack of DNA leaves this call unchecked. CDR3 length: 16 residues. CDR3: CASSLWDRGFPDTQYF.